This paragraph reports one T cell receptor (beta chain). This clone appeared a few times. Its target antigen remains unknown. Qualities for individual bases were not recorded, and no much larger clone is one base off. The cohort consisted of 670 or so healthy bone marrow donors. Cohort members were all nominally healthy when sampled, although unrecorded immune exposures were likely present. The donor tested CMV seropositive and was one of the 289 seropositive cohort members. Each donor provided a peripheral blood sample, and peripheral blood mononuclear cells were used for TCR beta sequencing. Genomic DNA extraction from the blood cell samples was performed with the Qiagen DNeasy Blood Extraction Kit. The germline V gene (reference sequence) provides CDR1 SEHNR and CDR2 FQNEAQ. The CDR3 sequence holds 19 residues, the cysteine and phenylalanine included. This entry keeps only the CDR3 DNA: 57 bases, framed from base 1. Cut back by 4 bases and 4 bases, the V and J ends lie 27 bases apart.

The library was generated by the immunoSEQ multiplex PCR assay. A mixture of 60 forward primers for TCR Vbeta segments and 13 reverse primers for TCR Jbeta segments was used in the multiplex PCR. The CDR3 region of rearranged TCR beta genes was amplified from genomic DNA by a multiplex PCR assay. The Illumina HiSeq System was used to sequence the amplified TCR beta libraries as 87-base-pair reads. As for how the authors treated the data: A later analysis tallied 75 million to 95 million unique TCR beta chains across the approximately 670 repertoires, and some 10 million of those chains were shared by two or more donors. A nearest-neighbor algorithm error-corrected the raw reads and collapsed the reads into unique sequences, merging closely related sequences to remove PCR and sequencing errors. V, D and J gene segments were assigned by aligning CDR3 sequences to IMGT reference sequences. For a sequence to be retained, a match of at least six nucleotides to both a V gene segment and a J gene segment was required. A rearrangement counted as productive if the CDR3 had no stop codons and remained in frame with V and J, and every other rearrangement counted as non-productive. Following IMGT convention, CDR3 was defined as the stretch from the second conserved V-encoded cysteine to the conserved J-encoded phenylalanine. In an earlier analysis of more than 550 of the donors, sequences lacking an unambiguous match to a single V gene segment were excluded. In an earlier analysis of around 600 of the donors, V segments were called functional above 56.7% productive rearrangements and were called segregating when the between-donor standard deviation exceeded 5%. To diagnose cytomegalovirus status from the catalog of TCR beta chain sequences, a statistical classification framework was built. A later analysis assigned V and J genes by comparing TCR nucleotide sequences with IMGT/GENE-DB human TR gene sequences. A later analysis assigned CDR3 sequences and most-parsimonious VDJ recombination scenarios with the TCRdist pipeline. In a later analysis, each TCR beta chain was defined by its CDR3 amino acid sequence together with its V-gene family, and reads lacking a unique V-gene family were excluded. To address suspected cross-contamination and a sequencing artifact, a later analysis removed over 500 highly shared, low-generation-probability nucleotide sequences. For each public chain, a later analysis derived a clonal expansion index from normalized ranks of inferred template counts within each repertoire. Generation probabilities in a later analysis came from a VDJ recombination model fitted to out-of-frame rearrangements, and those results were checked against IGoR. In a later analysis, hypergeometric tests were used to score TCR-TCR, TCR-HLA and TCR-CMV co-occurrence, with a repertoire-size bias correction applied to TCR pairs. In a later analysis, false discovery rates were estimated by permuting HLA or CMV assignments 20 times. In a later analysis, co-occurring TCRs were grouped with DBSCAN, and TCRdist sequence similarity was added when clustering was performed within HLA-allele-positive subsets. Co-occurrence clustering excluded repertoires with fewer than 30,000 or more than 120,000 public chains, plus five with anomalous nucleotide sharing. In TCRdb, the immuneACCESS table is reduced to in-frame sequences with V and J assigned. These tables do not hold every clone; where another copy was compared, an unresolved V gene accounts for under half, and the others remain unexplained. The DNA gave D and trimming, while V, J and clone size come from that table. Counted in this sample were tens of thousands of clones; approximately 80% of them appeared once. Of the sample, about 10% falls within the top ten clones.

The source of the sample is a study of cytomegalovirus exposure and HLA in healthy donors listed by TCRdb under 2017. In the study overall: In an earlier analysis of fewer than 750 of the donors, approximately 300 Gb of sequence data and 100 million or so unique TCR beta sequences from some 170 million T cells were reported. The study used immunosequencing to profile the T cell repertoires of several hundred subjects and linked those repertoires to cytomegalovirus serostatus. The aim of the study was to test whether cataloging public T cell receptors could identify signatures of past pathogen exposure. A later analysis re-analyzed previously published TCR beta repertoires from 666 donors and added high-resolution HLA genotyping to study TCR occurrence patterns. Besides the first cohort of approximately 710 subjects, a separate validation cohort made up of 120 different subjects was used. An early release covering roughly 580 HLA-typed donors comprised about 300 gigabases of sequencing data and approximately 80 million unique TCR sequences. An earlier analysis of 587 of the donors applied high-throughput TCR beta sequencing to assess whether each TCR beta V gene segment acted as functional or pseudogenic. High-throughput TCR immunosequencing, statistical association of individual TCRs with disease status, and machine learning were combined to predict cytomegalovirus infection status. HLA typing covered class I and class II loci at four-digit resolution. Alongside the repertoire data, information on donor age, sex, ethnicity and CMV serostatus was compiled. Typing coverage varied by locus: about 620-630 donors for A, B, C, DRB1 and DQB1; approximately 500 for DQA1; approximately 610 for DPA1; some 470 for DPB1. Because of strong linkage in the cohort, roughly 5 DR-DQ haplotypes were treated as single units for association and clustering. Among the roughly 400 genotyped donors, about 83% belonged to the genetic ancestry cluster associated with self-reported Caucasian donors. A later genetic analysis took genome-wide SNP genotypes for about three fifths of the 666 donors and used that subset as a discovery cohort. Every discovery cohort repertoire had been produced on one sequencing platform. Across 300 to 400 genotyped donors of the cohort, an average of roughly 250,000 unique TCR beta nucleotide sequences per donor were sequenced, and 15% to 20% of those sequences were non-productive. Rather than using new phenotypic data, the later analysis identified candidate immune exposures from TCR beta sequences and from how often those sequences occurred across donors.

The investigation overall reported the following: Only TCR beta chains were sequenced in this cohort, and the absence of alpha or paired-chain data limited detectable features. An association between a missense DCLRE1C variant and V-gene and J-gene trimming of TCR beta chains was found in a later genetic analysis and replicated in an independent cohort. CMV serostatus was the only immune exposure information available for the cohort. The classifier was reported to diagnose cytomegalovirus status with high specificity and sensitivity in both the original and validation cohorts. In an earlier analysis of roughly 500 of the donors, most TCR beta V segments appeared in productive rearrangements about 87% or about 30% of the time, broadly matching IMGT annotations. A later analysis found that TCR association rates varied across HLA loci, with DRB1 alleles showing the most associated TCRs and HLA-C alleles the fewest. Sequencing depth was assumed to be roughly uniform across donors in the presence/absence analyses, though that assumption may not hold. Because HLA typing was missing for some donors at each locus, association tests included only the typed subset. Specific HLA alleles were associated with over 15,000 TCR beta sequences at a false discovery rate of 0.05 in a later analysis. According to a later genetic analysis, donors in an Asian-associated ancestry cluster had fewer N-insertions in productive TCRs than the approximately 710-donor mean. In a later analysis, most CMV-associated TCR beta chains were found to appear HLA-restricted, with HLA associations seemingly driven largely by CMV exposure. When HLA alleles, especially DR and DQ, strongly co-occurred, attributing TCR associations to individual alleles was difficult. A further reported finding was that TCR beta sequences accurately predicted the HLA-A and HLA-B alleles for most subjects in the first cohort. The study listed around 160 TCR beta chains as associated with cytomegalovirus. Compared with equally common non-associated chains, HLA-associated TCR beta chains in a later analysis were more clonally expanded and had lower generation probabilities. Linkage disequilibrium might explain the correlated functional status among segregating V segments, but an unknown experimental factor could not be excluded. The earlier analysis of 587 of the donors excluded roughly 16 rarely observed V segments, including chromosome 9 orphons, because counts were too low. The authors suggested that the approach could potentially be generalized to other disease states and immunological phenotypes. While some public TCRs were present in many individuals, most TCR sequences turned up only very rarely across donors. A cluster of highly shared sequence variants was judged likely to represent a technical artifact of the sequencing pipeline. A later analysis reported that several top co-occurrence clusters appeared linked to parvovirus B19, influenza, CMV and Epstein-Barr virus. In vitro tests confirmed that a few of the cytomegalovirus-associated TCR beta chains recognize cytomegalovirus antigens. Some IMGT-functional V segments, including TRBV6-2 and TRBV6-3, could not be told apart with the 87-base-pair reads, so those segments were excluded.

The sequence derives from a woman between 18 and 29 years old in good health and CMV-seropositive. Sequenced: PBMCs. Rearrangement joined TRBV7-9 to TRBJ2-3, with a tentative D gene TRBD2 over 6 matching bases. The nucleotide sequence reads TGTGCCAGCAGCTCTGAGACCAGGGTAGGAGGAGGAGGGGCAGATACGCAGTATTTT. This sequence encodes CASSSETRVGGGGADTQYF.